Described below is a single T cell receptor beta chain sequence and its context. This specimen comes from a study of shared clonotypes between healthy human individuals. In the study overall: There were three CD4 naive, three CD4 memory, two CD8 naive and one CD8 memory plates per donor.

Looked up from germline, CDR1 is SGHTS and CDR2 is YDEGEE. Trimming took 4 bases from V and 16 from J; bases not matched to a gene: 11. This CDR3 spans 13 amino acids. Positively selected for CCR7, the CD45RO-negative cells used as naive CD8 cells excluded terminally differentiated effector memory CD45RA+ cells. Everyone who donated was a Caucasian adult who lived in Nashville, Tennessee. Produced via immunoSEQ multiplex PCR; TCRdb's table is partial and in-frame only. The sample yields approximately 600,000 clones, around 95% seen once. The sequenced sample was naive CD8+ T cells sorted from blood. The chain is built from TRBV5-8 and TRBJ2-1; TRBD1 matches at 10 bases. The sequence came from a woman aged 25 to 39 in good health. The CDR3 nucleotides read TGTGCCAGCAGCATTGACCGGGACAGGGGAGAATTCTTC. This translates into CASSIDRDRGEFF.